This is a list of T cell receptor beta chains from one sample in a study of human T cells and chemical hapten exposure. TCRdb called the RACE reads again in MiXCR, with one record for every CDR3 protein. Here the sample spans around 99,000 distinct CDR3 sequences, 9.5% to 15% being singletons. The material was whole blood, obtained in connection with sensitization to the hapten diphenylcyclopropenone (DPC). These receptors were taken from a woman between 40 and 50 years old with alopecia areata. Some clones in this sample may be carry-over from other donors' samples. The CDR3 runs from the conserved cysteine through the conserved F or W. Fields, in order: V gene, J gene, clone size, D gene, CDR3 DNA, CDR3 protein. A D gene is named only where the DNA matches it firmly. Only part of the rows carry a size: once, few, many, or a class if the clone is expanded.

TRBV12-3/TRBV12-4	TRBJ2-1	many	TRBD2	TGTGCCAGCAGTTTCGGGACTAGCGGAGACAATGAGCAGTTCTTC	CASSFGTSGDNEQFF
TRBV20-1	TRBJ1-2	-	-	TGCAGTGCTAGAGGGCAGTTTGGCTATGGCTACACCTTC	CSARGQFGYGYTF
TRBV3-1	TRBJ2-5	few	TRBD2	TGTGCCAGCAGTCCTCGGACTAGCGGGACTGAGACCCAGTACTTC	CASSPRTSGTETQYF
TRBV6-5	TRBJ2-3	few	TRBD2	TGTGCCAGCAGTTACCTTCGAGGGAGGGCGAGGACAGATACGCAGTATTTT	CASSYLRGRARTDTQYF
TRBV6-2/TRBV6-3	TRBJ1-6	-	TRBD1	TGTGCCAGCAGTTTGGACAGGTTTAATTCACCCCTCCACTTT	CASSLDRFNSPLHF
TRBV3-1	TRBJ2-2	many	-	TGTGCCAGCAGCCAAGATGACACCGGGGAGCTGTTTTTT	CASSQDDTGELFF
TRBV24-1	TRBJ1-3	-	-	TGTGCCACCAGTGATTCACGGAGCTCTGGAAACACCATATATTTT	CATSDSRSSGNTIYF
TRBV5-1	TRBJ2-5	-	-	TGCGCCAGCAGAGGACCCCAAGAGACCCAGTACTTC	CASRGPQETQYF
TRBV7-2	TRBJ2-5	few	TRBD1	TGTGCCAGCAGCTTTTACGGGACAGGGGATCGAGAGACCCAGTACTTC	CASSFYGTGDRETQYF
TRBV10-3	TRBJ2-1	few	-	TGTGCCATCAGAGAACCCCAGGGGGTAAAAGCGGGGGAAAACAATGAGCAGTTCTTC	CAIREPQGVKAGENNEQFF
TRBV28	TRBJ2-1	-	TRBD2	TGTGCCAGCAGTCCAGCGGGAGGGCAATACAATGAGCAGTTCTTC	CASSPAGGQYNEQFF
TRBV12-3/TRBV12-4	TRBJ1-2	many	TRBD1	TGTGCCAGCAGGCCCCTCGGGACAGGTCCTGGCTACACCTTC	CASRPLGTGPGYTF
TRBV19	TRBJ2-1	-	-	TGTGCCAGTAGTCACACAACAGGATACAATGAGCAGTTCTTC	CASSHTTGYNEQFF
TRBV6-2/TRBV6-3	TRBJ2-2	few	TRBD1	TGTGCCAGCAGTCTCCCGGACAGGGGGCAGATGTACACCGGGGAGCTGTTTTTT	CASSLPDRGQMYTGELFF
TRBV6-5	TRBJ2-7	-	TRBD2	TGTGCCAGCAGTGAGGGGACTAGCGGGATTTACGAGCAGTACTTC	CASSEGTSGIYEQYF
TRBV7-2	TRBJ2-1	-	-	TGTGCCAGCAGCCCACAAATTGCGAGCTCCTACAATGAGCAGTTCTTC	CASSPQIASSYNEQFF
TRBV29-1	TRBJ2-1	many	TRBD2	TGCAGCGTACAAACTAGCGCCTCCTACAATGAGCAGTTCTTC	CSVQTSASYNEQFF
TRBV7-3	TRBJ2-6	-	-	TGTGCCAGCAGCCCCGAGGGGGGTGGGGCCAACGTCCTGACTTTC	CASSPEGGGANVLTF
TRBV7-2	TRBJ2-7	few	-	TGTGCCAGCAGCTTATCCAGTGACTACGAGCAGTACTTC	CASSLSSDYEQYF
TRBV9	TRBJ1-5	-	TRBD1	TGTGCCAGCAGCGTGGGACAGGGCCCTCAGCCCCAGCATTTT	CASSVGQGPQPQHF
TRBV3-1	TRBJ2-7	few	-	TGTGCCAGCAGCCAAGATCTGTGGAACGAGCAGTACTTC	CASSQDLWNEQYF
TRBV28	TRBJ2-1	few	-	TGTGCCAGCAGTTTCATTAGGCAGGGCAATGAGCAGTTCTTC	CASSFIRQGNEQFF
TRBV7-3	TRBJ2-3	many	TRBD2	TGTGCCAGCAGCTTAAACGGGAGGGGCGATACGCAGTATTTT	CASSLNGRGDTQYF
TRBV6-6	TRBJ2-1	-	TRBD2	TGTGCCACCAACAGCGGGGTACCCTACAATGAGCAGTTCTTC	CATNSGVPYNEQFF
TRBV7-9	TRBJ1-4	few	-	TGTGCCAGCAGGGCCGGGGCGCTTGAAAAACTGTTTTTT	CASRAGALEKLFF
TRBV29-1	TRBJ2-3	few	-	TGCAGCGTTGGGGTGACTAGCACAGATACGCAGTATTTT	CSVGVTSTDTQYF
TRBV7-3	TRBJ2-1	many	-	TGTGCCAGCAGCTTAACCCCCGGAGGTGAGCAGTTCTTC	CASSLTPGGEQFF
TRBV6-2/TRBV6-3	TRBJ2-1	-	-	TGTGCCAGCAGTTTCGAACTACCTACTAGTGAGCAGTTCTTC	CASSFELPTSEQFF
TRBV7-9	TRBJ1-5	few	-	TGTGCCAGCAGCTTAGAAACAGGGACTCAGCCCCAGCATTTT	CASSLETGTQPQHF
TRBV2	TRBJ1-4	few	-	TGTGCCAGCAACGAGGACAGTGAAAAACTGTTTTTT	CASNEDSEKLFF
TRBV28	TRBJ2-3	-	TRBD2	TGTGCCAGCAAACTAGCGGGAGGGCTAGATACGCAGTATTTT	CASKLAGGLDTQYF
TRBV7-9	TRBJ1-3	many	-	TGTGCCAGCAGCGCAGGACCGGACTCTGGAAACACCATATATTTT	CASSAGPDSGNTIYF
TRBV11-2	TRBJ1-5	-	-	TGTGCCAGCAGCTTAGTTACAGGGCAAGATCAGCCCCAGCATTTT	CASSLVTGQDQPQHF
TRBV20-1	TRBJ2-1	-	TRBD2	TGCAGTGTCCCGAAAGGGGGTATTCTAGCGGGAGCAGGCATTGAGCAGTTCTTC	CSVPKGGILAGAGIEQFF
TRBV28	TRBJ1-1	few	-	TGTGCCAGCAGTTTAACGGGGGTGGCTTTCTTT	CASSLTGVAFF
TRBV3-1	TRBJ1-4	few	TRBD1	TGTGCCAGCACCTCCGGGACAGGGCAAGAAAAACTGTTTTTT	CASTSGTGQEKLFF
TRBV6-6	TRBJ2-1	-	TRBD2	TGTGCCAGCACGGGTAGCGGGTCCCCCCTGGAGCAGTTCTTC	CASTGSGSPLEQFF
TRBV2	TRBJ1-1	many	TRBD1	TGTGCCAGCACTTCGACAGGGCCGAACACTGAAGCTTTCTTT	CASTSTGPNTEAFF
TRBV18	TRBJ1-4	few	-	TGTGCCAGCTCACCCGCAATGGGGGCTAATGAAAAACTGTTTTTT	CASSPAMGANEKLFF
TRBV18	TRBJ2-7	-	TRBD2	TGTGCCAGCTCTTCACTTTTGGTAGCGGGACGCTCCTACGAGCAGTACTTC	CASSSLLVAGRSYEQYF
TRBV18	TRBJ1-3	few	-	TGTGCCAGCTCACCAAGCCCGGTTTCTACGGAGGGAAACACCATATATTTT	CASSPSPVSTEGNTIYF
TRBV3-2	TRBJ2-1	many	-	TGTGCCAGCAGCCAAGTCGGGACTAGCGGGAGGGCCTGGAATGAGCAGTTCTTC	CASSQVGTSGRAWNEQFF
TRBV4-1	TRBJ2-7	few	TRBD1	TGCGCCAGCAGCCAAGCCCCGGGACAGCTCCCTTACGAGCAGTACTTC	CASSQAPGQLPYEQYF
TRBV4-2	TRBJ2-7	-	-	TGTGCCAGCAGCCAAGATAGTAGACTAGGGAACTACGAGCAGTACTTC	CASSQDSRLGNYEQYF
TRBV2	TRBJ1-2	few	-	TGTGCCAGCCGAGGGGAAGTCTATGGCTACACCTTC	CASRGEVYGYTF
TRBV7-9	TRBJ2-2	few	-	TGTGCCAGCAGCTTAGCTTCCTGGGCCGGGGAGCTGTTTTTT	CASSLASWAGELFF
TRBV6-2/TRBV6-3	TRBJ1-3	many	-	TGTGCCACCTGGATCGGATCCAACACCATATATTTT	CATWIGSNTIYF
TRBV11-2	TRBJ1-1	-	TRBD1	TGTGCCAGCAGCCGGACAGGAAAAACTGAAGCTTTCTTT	CASSRTGKTEAFF
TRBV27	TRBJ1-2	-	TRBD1	TGTGCCAGCAGTTTATCGCCCACAGGGGACTATGGCTACACCTTC	CASSLSPTGDYGYTF
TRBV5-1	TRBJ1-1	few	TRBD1	TGCGCCAGCACGAACGGACAGGGTGGGACTGAAGCTTTCTTT	CASTNGQGGTEAFF
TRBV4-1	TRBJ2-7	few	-	TGCGCCAGCAGCCCCGGCCGACTAGAGGGAGGCTACGAGCAGTACTTC	CASSPGRLEGGYEQYF
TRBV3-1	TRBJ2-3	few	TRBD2	TGTGCCAGCAGCCAAGTCGTTAGCGGGAGGGCCAGTGATACGCAGTATTTT	CASSQVVSGRASDTQYF
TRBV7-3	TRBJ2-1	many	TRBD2	TGTGCCAGCAGCTTCCTGACTAGCGACCCTTACAATGAGCAGTTCTTC	CASSFLTSDPYNEQFF
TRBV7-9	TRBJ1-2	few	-	TGTGCCAGCAGCCCCAGGGGATTGCATGGCTACACCTTC	CASSPRGLHGYTF
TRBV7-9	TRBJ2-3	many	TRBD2	TGTGCCAGCAGCATTACCGGGACTAGCGGGAGTAGGCAGTATTTT	CASSITGTSGSRQYF